The rows below give T cell receptor beta chains drawn from one sample of a study of T cells and copy number aberrations in small-cell lung cancer. The assay was immunoSEQ multiplex PCR, and TCRdb's table has in-frame clones only and misses some. The sample holds over 5,000 clones, about 72% seen once. Sequenced material: tumor tissue. These receptors all stem from a middle-aged man with small cell lung cancer. Both conserved end residues are part of each CDR3. The D gene is left open where the match is weak. Expanded clones get a size class; other rows say once, few or many, or leave the size out.

V: TRBV5-1; length: 16; J: TRBJ2-4; D: TRBD1; size: .; CDR3: CASSTGTGGTKNIQYF; DNA: TGCGCCAGCAGTACGGGGACAGGGGGAACCAAAAACATTCAGTACTTC
V: TRBV19; length: 14; J: TRBJ2-7; D: TRBD2; size: .; CDR3: CASSAYSGSYEQYF; DNA: TGTGCCAGTAGTGCCTATAGCGGGAGCTACGAGCAGTACTTC
V: TRBV2; length: 14; J: TRBJ1-4; D: .; size: .; CDR3: CASSPRGQNEKLFF; DNA: TGTGCCAGCAGTCCCCGGGGCCAAAATGAAAAACTGTTTTTT
V: TRBV5-5; length: 13; J: TRBJ2-7; D: .; size: few; CDR3: CASSLASSYEQYF; DNA: TGTGCCAGCAGCTTGGCTAGTTCCTACGAGCAGTACTTC
V: TRBV6-5; length: 15; J: TRBJ2-3; D: .; size: .; CDR3: CASGPNIRGADTQYF; DNA: TGTGCCAGCGGACCAAATATTCGAGGCGCAGATACGCAGTATTTT
V: TRBV7-3; length: 15; J: TRBJ2-5; D: TRBD2; size: .; CDR3: CASMGAGGQQETQYF; DNA: TGTGCCAGCATGGGAGCGGGGGGCCAACAAGAGACCCAGTACTTC
V: TRBV4-2; length: 12; J: TRBJ2-7; D: .; size: .; CDR3: CASSPGGYEQYF; DNA: TGTGCCAGCAGCCCCGGGGGATACGAGCAGTACTTC
V: TRBV5-1; length: 16; J: TRBJ2-7; D: TRBD2; size: .; CDR3: CASSTGTSGSADEQYF; DNA: TGCGCCAGCAGCACAGGGACTAGCGGGAGTGCGGACGAGCAGTACTTC
V: TRBV9; length: 12; J: TRBJ2-3; D: .; size: .; CDR3: CASSPLGDTQYF; DNA: TGTGCCAGCAGCCCCTTGGGGGATACGCAGTATTTT
V: TRBV9; length: 17; J: TRBJ2-4; D: .; size: .; CDR3: CASSPLEGFLAKNIQYF; DNA: TGTGCCAGCAGCCCGCTGGAGGGGTTTCTAGCCAAAAACATTCAGTACTTC
V: TRBV28; length: 13; J: TRBJ1-4; D: .; size: .; CDR3: CASSQTLGEKLFF; DNA: TGTGCCAGCAGCCAAACGTTGGGGGAAAAACTGTTTTTT
V: TRBV7-3; length: 14; J: TRBJ2-3; D: .; size: few; CDR3: CASSLNGAQDTQYF; DNA: TGTGCCAGCAGCTTAAATGGGGCGCAAGATACGCAGTATTTT
V: TRBV5-5; length: 16; J: TRBJ2-3; D: TRBD1; size: .; CDR3: CASSAVGQGAADTQYF; DNA: TGTGCCAGCAGCGCGGTCGGACAGGGGGCGGCAGATACGCAGTATTTT
V: TRBV29-1; length: 14; J: TRBJ2-7; D: TRBD2; size: .; CDR3: CSVEVSSGPYEQYF; DNA: TGCAGCGTTGAAGTGTCTAGCGGACCCTACGAGCAGTACTTC
V: TRBV7-2; length: 16; J: TRBJ1-2; D: TRBD1; size: .; CDR3: CASSPNQGQGANGYTF; DNA: TGTGCCAGCAGCCCAAATCAAGGGCAGGGGGCGAATGGCTACACCTTC
V: TRBV19; length: 14; J: TRBJ2-3; D: .; size: .; CDR3: CASSIDRSTDTQYF; DNA: TGTGCCAGTAGTATAGATCGCAGCACAGATACGCAGTATTTT
V: TRBV5-1; length: 16; J: TRBJ2-1; D: TRBD1; size: .; CDR3: CASSLATGVGGNEQFF; DNA: TGCGCCAGCAGCTTGGCTACAGGGGTGGGCGGAAATGAGCAGTTCTTC
V: TRBV6-6; length: 13; J: TRBJ2-5; D: .; size: .; CDR3: CASAGRKGETQYF; DNA: TGTGCCAGCGCAGGGCGCAAGGGGGAGACCCAGTACTTC
V: TRBV19; length: 14; J: TRBJ2-3; D: TRBD2; size: once; CDR3: CASRTSGGYGTQYF; DNA: TGTGCCAGTAGGACTAGCGGGGGGTACGGTACGCAGTATTTT
V: TRBV6-5; length: 15; J: TRBJ2-5; D: TRBD1; size: .; CDR3: CASSPQRGGGETQYF; DNA: TGTGCCAGCAGTCCCCAGAGAGGGGGCGGTGAGACCCAGTACTTC
V: TRBV30; length: 13; J: TRBJ1-2; D: TRBD1; size: .; CDR3: CAWSRGQESGYTF; DNA: TGTGCCTGGAGTCGGGGACAGGAATCGGGCTACACCTTC
V: TRBV19; length: 12; J: TRBJ1-1; D: TRBD1; size: .; CDR3: CASRTGDFEAFF; DNA: TGTGCCAGTAGGACAGGGGACTTTGAAGCTTTCTTT
V: TRBV5-6; length: 15; J: TRBJ2-1; D: TRBD2; size: medium-sized; CDR3: CASSLGLAGGYEQFF; DNA: TGTGCCAGCAGCTTGGGACTAGCGGGAGGGTATGAGCAGTTCTTC
V: TRBV28; length: 15; J: TRBJ1-5; D: .; size: few; CDR3: CASRIGGGTDQPQHF; DNA: TGTGCCAGCAGAATTGGGGGTGGAACGGATCAGCCCCAGCATTTT
V: TRBV7-8; length: 13; J: TRBJ2-1; D: .; size: once; CDR3: CASSPTRTGEQFF; DNA: TGTGCCAGCAGCCCAACTCGCACAGGTGAGCAGTTCTTC
V: TRBV19; length: 15; J: TRBJ1-2; D: .; size: .; CDR3: CASSITSQGSYGYTF; DNA: TGTGCCAGTAGTATTACTTCACAGGGAAGTTATGGCTACACCTTC
V: TRBV5-5; length: 14; J: TRBJ2-1; D: TRBD2; size: .; CDR3: CASRSGGESNEQFF; DNA: TGTGCCAGCAGATCGGGGGGGGAGAGCAATGAGCAGTTCTTC
V: TRBV19; length: 14; J: TRBJ1-1; D: TRBD1; size: few; CDR3: CASSKGTGDTEAFF; DNA: TGTGCCAGTAGTAAAGGGACAGGGGACACTGAAGCTTTCTTT
V: TRBV9; length: 15; J: TRBJ2-4; D: .; size: .; CDR3: CASSVGTLAKNIQYF; DNA: TGTGCCAGCAGCGTAGGAACCTTAGCCAAAAACATTCAGTACTTC
V: TRBV6-1; length: 17; J: TRBJ2-7; D: TRBD2; size: .; CDR3: CASSVGLAGWNLREQYF; DNA: TGTGCCAGCAGTGTAGGGCTAGCGGGATGGAACTTACGCGAGCAGTACTTC
V: TRBV6-1; length: 14; J: TRBJ2-7; D: .; size: .; CDR3: CASTRGLSRYEQYF; DNA: TGTGCCAGCACGAGAGGTTTATCGCGCTACGAGCAGTACTTC
V: TRBV2; length: 14; J: TRBJ2-2; D: .; size: medium-sized; CDR3: CATTAYTNTGELFF; DNA: TGTGCCACGACAGCTTACACGAACACCGGGGAGCTGTTTTTT
V: TRBV7-3; length: 16; J: TRBJ2-5; D: .; size: .; CDR3: CASSLGSGAFQETQYF; DNA: TGTGCCAGCAGCTTAGGGTCAGGAGCGTTCCAAGAGACCCAGTACTTC
V: TRBV28; length: 18; J: TRBJ2-2; D: TRBD1; size: .; CDR3: CASSVYGTGFIDTGELFF; DNA: TGTGCCAGCAGCGTCTACGGGACAGGATTTATCGACACCGGGGAGCTGTTTTTT
V: TRBV4-1; length: 14; J: TRBJ2-7; D: .; size: few; CDR3: CASSPPTRPYEQYF; DNA: TGCGCCAGCAGCCCCCCGACTAGGCCCTACGAGCAGTACTTC
V: TRBV10-3; length: 15; J: TRBJ2-2; D: .; size: .; CDR3: CAISVASVNTGELFF; DNA: TGTGCCATCAGTGTGGCTAGCGTTAACACCGGGGAGCTGTTTTTT
V: TRBV5-8; length: 15; J: TRBJ1-6; D: .; size: .; CDR3: CASSLRGDGNSPLHF; DNA: TGTGCCAGCAGCTTGAGAGGCGATGGGAATTCACCCCTCCACTTT
V: TRBV11-3; length: 14; J: TRBJ2-3; D: .; size: few; CDR3: CASSLDGSSDTQYF; DNA: TGTGCCAGCAGCTTAGATGGGAGCTCAGATACGCAGTATTTT
V: TRBV7-2; length: 15; J: TRBJ2-7; D: .; size: .; CDR3: CASSLGGWSSYEQYF; DNA: TGTGCCAGCAGCTTAGGAGGATGGTCCTCCTACGAGCAGTACTTC
V: TRBV11-3; length: 13; J: TRBJ2-5; D: .; size: .; CDR3: CASSFAGWETQYF; DNA: TGTGCCAGCAGCTTCGCGGGTTGGGAGACCCAGTACTTC